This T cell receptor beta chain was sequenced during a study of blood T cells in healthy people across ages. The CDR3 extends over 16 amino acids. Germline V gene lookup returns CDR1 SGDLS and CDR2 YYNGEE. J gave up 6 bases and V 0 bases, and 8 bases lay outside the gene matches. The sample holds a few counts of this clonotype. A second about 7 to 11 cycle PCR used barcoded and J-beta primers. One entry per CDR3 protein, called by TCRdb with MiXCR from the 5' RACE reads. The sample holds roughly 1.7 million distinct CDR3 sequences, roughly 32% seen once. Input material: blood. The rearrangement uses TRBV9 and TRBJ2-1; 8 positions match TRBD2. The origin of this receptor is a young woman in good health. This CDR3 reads CASSVGPRGASNEQFF. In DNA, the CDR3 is TGTGCCAGCAGCGTAGGGCCGCGGGGGGCCTCCAATGAGCAGTTCTTC.